This TCR beta chain was retrieved from a study of regulatory T cells in long-lasting Graves disease. For the study at large: Graves' patients who were just diagnosed had used antithyroid drugs for under 3 months.

Assembly of TCR beta libraries relied on iRepertoire HTBI primers together with Arm-PCR of CDR3 regions. In TCRdb, the multiplex PCR reads were re-called with MiXCR into one record per CDR3 protein. The sample has about 500,000 distinct CDR3 sequences, 16% seen once. Only a few counts were recorded for this clonotype. The time point is: newly diagnosed GD, antithyroid drugs for less than 3 months. From RNA extracted from PBMCs, the TCR library was made. From germline, CDR1 is KGHSH and CDR2 LQKENI. The CDR3 spans 15 residues. J lost 6 bases, V lost 2 bases, and 6 bases had no gene match. The same specimen was also included in a second study, on T cells in Graves' hyperthyroidism and ophthalmopathy.

The sequence came from a man aged 40-49 years with Graves disease. The sample was peripheral blood mononuclear cells (PBMCs), taken at new diagnosis, from a patient treated with antithyroid drugs. The chain employs TRBV18 and TRBJ1-5; 8 bases line up with TRBD1. In DNA, the CDR3 is TGTGCCAGCTCACCAGAGGGAGGACAGGGTCAGCCCCAGCATTTT. This translates into CASSPEGGQGQPQHF.